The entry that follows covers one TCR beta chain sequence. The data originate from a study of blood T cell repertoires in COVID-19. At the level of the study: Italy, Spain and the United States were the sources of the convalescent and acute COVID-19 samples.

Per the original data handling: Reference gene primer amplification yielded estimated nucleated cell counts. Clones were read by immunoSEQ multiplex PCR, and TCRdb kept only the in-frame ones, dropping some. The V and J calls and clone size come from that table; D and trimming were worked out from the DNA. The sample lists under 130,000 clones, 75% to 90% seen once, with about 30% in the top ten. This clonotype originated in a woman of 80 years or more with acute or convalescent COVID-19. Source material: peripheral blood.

The CDR3 here is CASSRQGAWGNYGYTF. CDR3 bases: TGTGCCAGTAGTAGACAGGGGGCTTGGGGTAACTATGGCTACACCTTC. This chain uses TRBV19 with TRBJ1-2; TRBD1 matches at 10 bases. The CDR3 sequence is 16 residues long. Germline CDR1 is LNHDA and CDR2 is SQIVND (reference sequence). J lost 1 base, V lost 4 bases, and 6 bases had no gene match.